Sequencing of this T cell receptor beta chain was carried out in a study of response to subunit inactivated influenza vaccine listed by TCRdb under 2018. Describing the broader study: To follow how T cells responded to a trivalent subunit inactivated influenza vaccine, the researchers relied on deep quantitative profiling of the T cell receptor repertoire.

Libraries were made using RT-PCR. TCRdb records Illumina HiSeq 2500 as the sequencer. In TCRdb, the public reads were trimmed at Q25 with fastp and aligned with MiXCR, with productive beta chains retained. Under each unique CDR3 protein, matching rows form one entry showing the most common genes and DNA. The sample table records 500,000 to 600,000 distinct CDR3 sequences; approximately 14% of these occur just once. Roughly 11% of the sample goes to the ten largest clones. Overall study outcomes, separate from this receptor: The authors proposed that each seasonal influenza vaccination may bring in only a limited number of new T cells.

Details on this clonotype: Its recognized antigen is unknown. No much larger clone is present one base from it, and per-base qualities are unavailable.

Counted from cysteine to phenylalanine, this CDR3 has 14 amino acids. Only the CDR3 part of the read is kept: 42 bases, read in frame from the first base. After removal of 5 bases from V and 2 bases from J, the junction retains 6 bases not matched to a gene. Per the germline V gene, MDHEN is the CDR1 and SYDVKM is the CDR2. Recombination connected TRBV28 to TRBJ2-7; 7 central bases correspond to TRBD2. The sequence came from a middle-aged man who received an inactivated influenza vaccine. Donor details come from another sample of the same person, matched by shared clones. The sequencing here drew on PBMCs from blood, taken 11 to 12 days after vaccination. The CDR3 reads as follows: CASSKAGSAYEQYF. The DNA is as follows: TGTGCCAGCAGTAAAGCGGGAAGCGCCTACGAGCAGTACTTC.